The clone carrying this T cell receptor (beta chain) was picked up one time. The antigen is undetermined. Given the absence of the conserved phenylalanine or tryptophan at the CDR3 end, a read error is likely. A constant-region primer primed TCR beta cDNA synthesis from roughly 520 ng of total RNA. Nested multiplex PCR, run for three rounds with slightly modified ARM-PCR, yielded TCR beta libraries. Amplification in the first two PCR rounds was performed using TRBV1-TRBV30 forward primers and a C-beta reverse primer for approximately 10 cycles each. Each CDR3 protein gets one entry after TCRdb re-called the multiplex PCR reads with MiXCR. The sample records 70,000 to 85,000 distinct CDR3 sequences, about two thirds being singletons. The entry originates in a study of tumor-infiltrating lymphocytes in primary liver carcinoma. The CDR3 length is 16 residues. CDR1 is MNHNS and CDR2 is SASEGT in the germline V gene.

From unsorted bulk tissue weighing roughly 18-30 mg, DNA and RNA were co-extracted. Every tumor sample held more than 85% viable tumor cells. General study findings and limits: Tumor region pairs showed greater overlap than either tumor-adjacent or tumor-blood pairs did. Tumor tissue displayed a significantly greater top-250-clone fraction than blood (p = 0.039).

The rearrangement links TRBV6-1 to TRBJ2-7; D call uncertain. The specimen was liver tumor tissue from sampling region 4. As to subset: tumor region T4, right-lateral pole. The source is a woman aged 60-75 years with primary liver carcinoma and hepatitis B virus infection. The chain's CDR3 is CASCEASIPPIYEQYL. CDR3 coding DNA: TGTGCCAGCTGTGAGGCTAGTATCCCTCCCATCTACGAGCAGTACCTC.